This T cell receptor (beta chain) came from a study of CXCR3-negative and CXCR3-positive naive CD8 T cells. General study findings and limits: TRB CDR3 hydrophobicity was greater in CXCR3-positive naive cells than in CXCR3-negative naive cells. Naive cells, whether CXCR3-negative or CXCR3-positive, had similar TRBV-TRBJ usage, while memory cells differed.

Germline CDR1 is SGHTA and CDR2 is FQGTGA. CDR3 length equals 13 residues. About this clonotype: Its antigen is not identified.

By phenotype, naive CD8+ T cells were CD45RO-CCR7+CD27+CD95-. Libraries of TRB cDNA were made by 5' RACE and carried UMIs. For each CDR3 protein, TCRdb gives one entry from its re-call of the 5' RACE reads, without DNA. The sample's table shows under 75,000 distinct CDR3 sequences. The sequenced sample was naive CXCR3+ CD8+ T cells from blood. Subset specified: CD45RO-CCR7+CD27+CD95- naive CD8+ T cells expressing CXCR3 (TNR3+). This sequence joins TRBV7-3 and TRBJ2-3. The TCR comes from a human donor in good health. Some clones in this sample may be carry-over from other donors' samples. CDR3 protein: CASRSLATDTQYF.